This passage covers 17 T cell receptor beta chains from one sample sequenced in a study of blood T cell repertoires in COVID-19. Generated by immunoSEQ multiplex PCR, the TCRdb table keeps only in-frame clones and is missing some. This table has hundreds of thousands of clones, over 80% appearing once. Sequencing was carried out using PBMCs or T cells enriched from blood (not recorded which). Source of these receptors: a man aged 45-65 years who had been exposed to COVID-19.

CDR3: CASSYQTGNTEAFF. CDR3 DNA: TGTGCCAGCAGCTATCAAACAGGTAACACTGAAGCTTTCTTT. The chain carries TRBV3-1 (or the pseudogene TRBV3-2) and TRBJ1-1, with D possibly being TRBD1 (5 bases). The CDR3 runs 14 residues. V lost 5 bases to trimming and J lost 2 bases, with 12 bases between them. CDR1 is LGHDT and CDR2 is YNNKEL in the germline V gene (reference sequence).

The V call is TRBV7-8, the J call TRBJ2-7, with D possibly matching TRBD2 (6 bases). Germline CDR1 SGHVS, CDR2 FQNEAQ. Trimming stripped 5 bases from V and 3 bases from J, with 17 bases between. The CDR3 contains 15 residues. Here the CDR3 reads CASSRTGDSFYEQYF. CDR3 DNA: TGTGCCAGCAGCCGAACCGGGGACTCGTTCTACGAGCAGTACTTC.

V and J are TRBV5-1 and TRBJ2-1; 7 bases are a match to TRBD2. Germline V gene data show CDR1 as SGHRS and CDR2 as YFSETQ. CDR3 length equals 15 residues. With 3 bases clipped from V and 2 bases from J, the junction kept 5 bases outside the gene matches. The CDR3 is CASSSTAGTYNEQFF. The CDR3 region has the DNA TGCGCCAGCAGCTCCACAGCGGGAACCTACAATGAGCAGTTCTTC.

This clone was found once. The rearrangement joins TRBV5-6 to TRBJ1-5; D is perhaps TRBD1 (6 bases). The germline V gene has CDR1 SGHDT and CDR2 YYEEEE. V lost 5 bases and J lost 6, with 12 bases in between. The CDR3 has 13 amino acids. CDR3 coding DNA: TGTGCCAGCAGTATACAGGGTAGTCAGCCCCAGCATTTT. Translating it yields CASSIQGSQPQHF.

This chain links TRBV11-2 with TRBJ2-7; D unclear. The germline gives CDR1 SGHAT, CDR2 FQNNGV. There are 12 residues in the CDR3. The CDR3: CASSLGPTGQEV. DNA for the CDR3: TGTGCCAGCAGCTTAGGCCCCACTGGGCAGGAAGTC.

The genes are TRBV5-1 and TRBJ2-3; 9 bases align to TRBD1. This CDR3 has 16 residues. V dropped 0 bases and J dropped 2; count of bases not matched to a gene: 4. Germline V gives CDR1 SGHRS, CDR2 YFSETQ. CDR3: CASSLVGTGITDTQYF. CDR3 coding DNA: TGCGCCAGCAGCTTGGTGGGGACAGGGATCACAGATACGCAGTATTTT.

The rearrangement uses TRBV5-4 and TRBJ2-7; a weak D match, TRBD1 (6 bases). This CDR3 region has 16 residues. Between the trimmed V and J ends, which lost 9 bases and 5 bases, there was a span of 27 bases. CDR1 and CDR2 (germline): SGHNT, YYREEE (reference sequence). The CDR3 DNA sequence: TGTGCCACAAATAAAGGGGGAGCGGAATCCCTCCACGAGCAGTACGTC. It translates to CATNKGGAESLHEQYV.

V usage is TRBV5-1 and J usage is TRBJ2-5, with D perhaps matching TRBD2 (6 bases). CDR1 and CDR2 from the germline V gene are SGHRS and YFSETQ. The ends were cut back, 0 bases at V and 4 bases at J, with 13 bases in the middle. This CDR3 is 15 amino acids long. In DNA, the CDR3 is TGCGCCAGCAGCTTGGAGCAGGGAGGTGGAGAGACCCAGTACTTC. Translated: CASSLEQGGGETQYF.

The chain has TRBV18 and TRBJ1-2; D is possibly TRBD1 (5 bases). Germline loops: CDR1 KGHSH, CDR2 LQKENI. CDR3 size: 13 residues. With 2 bases removed from V and 8 bases from J, the gap between germline ends came to 12 bases. The CDR3 DNA is TGTGCCAGCTCACCAACGGGGGAGGACGGCTACACCTTC. Protein product: CASSPTGEDGYTF. The whole variable domain, filled in from reference TRBV18 and TRBJ1-2, reads NAGVMQNPRHLVRRRGQEARLRCSPMKGHSHVYWYRQLPEEGLKFMVYLQKENIIDESGMPKERFSAEFPKEGPSILRIQQVVRGDSAAYFCASSPTGEDGYTFGSGTRLTVV.

The chain uses TRBV5-1 and TRBJ1-4; 7 nucleotides align to TRBD1. The CDR3 contains 15 residues. V was pared by 4 bases and J by 8 bases, with 11 bases of the junction left unmatched. Germline CDR1 and CDR2: SGHRS and YFSETQ. Here the CDR3 reads CASSVTGTEGEKLFF. The DNA for the CDR3 is TGCGCCAGCAGCGTTACCGGGACAGAGGGGGAAAAACTGTTTTTT.

The rearrangement joins TRBV5-1 to TRBJ1-6, with D hard to call. The V end lost 2 bases, the J end lost 7 bases, and 10 bases lay between the germline ends. Germline CDR1 reads SGHRS; CDR2 reads YFSETQ. The CDR3 totals 14 residues. The CDR3 sequence is CASSFRLRNSPLHF. For the CDR3, the DNA is TGCGCCAGCAGCTTTAGGCTGAGGAATTCACCCCTCCACTTT.

The chain has TRBV19 and TRBJ2-5; 7 nucleotides line up with TRBD2. V lost 3 bases and J lost 2; bases outside the gene matches: 6. Germline V gives CDR1 LNHDA, CDR2 SQIVND (reference sequence). This CDR3 is built from 15 residues. The CDR3 DNA sequence: TGTGCCAGTAGTATTGCGGCTAGCGGACAAGAGACCCAGTACTTC. It codes for CASSIAASGQETQYF.

V gene TRBV15 combines with J gene TRBJ1-1; possible D gene TRBD1, 6 bases. Trimming took 4 bases from V and 1 from J, leaving 10 bases between them. Germline CDR1 reads LNHNV; CDR2 reads YYDKDF (reference sequence). The CDR3 is 14 amino acids. The CDR3 DNA reads as TGTGCCACCAGCACCTACAGGGAGAACACTGAAGCTTTCTTT. It is translated as CATSTYRENTEAFF.

CDR3 region: CASTYGGAFPPIETQYF. The CDR3 bases are TGTGCCAGCACCTATGGGGGGGCCTTCCCCCCAATTGAGACCCAGTACTTC. The chain combines TRBV3-1 (or the pseudogene TRBV3-2) with TRBJ2-5; D possibly corresponds to TRBD2 (7 bases). CDR1 is LGHDT, CDR2 YNNKEL, per germline (reference sequence). Trimming took off 7 bases at V and 5 bases at J, with 26 bases between the two ends. The CDR3 sequence is 17 residues long.

The chain employs TRBV27 and TRBJ1-1; D unclear. Germline assignment: CDR1 MNHEY and CDR2 SMNVEV (reference sequence). Trimming took 3 bases from V and 3 from J, leaving 8 bases between them. The CDR3 sequence is 13 residues long. The CDR3 DNA is TGTGCCAGCAGTTTCTCACGGGACACTGAAGCTTTCTTT. This sequence encodes CASSFSRDTEAFF.

The gene calls are TRBV18 and TRBJ1-6; no definite D call. Trimming removed 2 bases at V and 8 bases at J, with 10 bases between. The CDR3 covers 14 residues. CDR1 is KGHSH and CDR2 is LQKENI in the germline V gene. CDR3: CASSPDTADSPLHF. As DNA, the CDR3 is TGTGCCAGCTCACCAGACACGGCTGATTCACCCCTCCACTTT. Filled out from reference TRBV18 and TRBJ1-6, the complete variable domain reads NAGVMQNPRHLVRRRGQEARLRCSPMKGHSHVYWYRQLPEEGLKFMVYLQKENIIDESGMPKERFSAEFPKEGPSILRIQQVVRGDSAAYFCASSPDTADSPLHFGNGTRLTVT.

This clone was detected only once. The chain combines TRBV10-3 with TRBJ1-2, with a possible D match to TRBD1 (6 bases). Trimming removed 4 bases from V and 1 base from J, with 10 bases in between. The CDR3 covers 14 residues. Germline V gives CDR1 ENHRY, CDR2 SYGVKD. Here the CDR3 reads CAISGQQGNYGYTF. The CDR3 region has the DNA TGTGCCATCAGTGGGCAACAGGGTAACTATGGCTACACCTTC.